This TCR beta chain appears in the sequencing data of a study of blood T cell repertoires in COVID-19. Study context: The origin of the acute and convalescent COVID-19 samples was the United States, Italy and Spain. PBMCs, B-cell-depleted T cells, or T cells were the source of the cDNA or gDNA that made up the material.

As handled by the study authors: Counts of nucleated cells, estimated from reference gene primer amplification, were obtained. Method: immunoSEQ multiplex PCR; TCRdb's copy keeps in-frame clones and lacks some. The DNA was the basis for D and trimming; V, J and clone size are from that table. Of about 380,000 clones listed, 81% are singletons. Sequencing was performed on peripheral blood. The receptor was isolated from a human donor with acute or convalescent COVID-19. The donor label of this sample is uncertain.

CDR3 in DNA: TGTGCCAGTTCGGACAGGGGGAGAATTTATAGCAATCAGCCCCAGCATTTT. Translating it yields CASSDRGRIYSNQPQHF. The chain links TRBV19 to TRBJ1-5, with TRBD1 identical over 10 bases. In germline, CDR1 is LNHDA, CDR2 SQIVND (reference sequence). V lost 8 bases to trimming and J lost 0 bases; unmatched junction nucleotides: 10. This CDR3 is built from 17 residues.